Listed below are T cell receptor beta chains from one sample, sequenced in a study of CD8+ T cells in alopecia areata. Using immunoSEQ multiplex PCR, the repertoire was profiled, and TCRdb retains in-frame clones only, with some absent. The table has over 200,000 clones, around 62% seen once. Sequenced material: CD4+ T cells sorted from blood, taken at week 0. The receptors derive from a human donor with alopecia areata. The CDR3 runs from the conserved cysteine through the conserved F or W. Each record gives: D gene, V gene, CDR3 length, J gene, clone size, CDR3 DNA, CDR3 protein. The D gene is left open where the match is weak. Clone size, where shown, is once, few, many, or a class for clones that have expanded.

-,TRBV25-1,14,TRBJ2-5,few,TGTGCCAGCAGTAAACAGAGGTACCAAGAGACCCAGTACTTC,CASSKQRYQETQYF
TRBD2,TRBV4-1,19,TRBJ2-2,-,TGCGCCAGCAGCCAAGAGGGACTAGCGGGAGTCCAAGGCACCGGGGAGCTGTTTTTT,CASSQEGLAGVQGTGELFF
TRBD1,TRBV14,15,TRBJ2-7,few,TGTGCCAGCAGTCCCTTGGACAGGAACTCCTACGAGCAGTACTTC,CASSPLDRNSYEQYF
TRBD1,TRBV2,13,TRBJ1-2,once,TGTGCCAGCAGGAGACAGGGACGCGATGGCTACACCTTC,CASRRQGRDGYTF
-,TRBV19,13,TRBJ1-1,-,TGTGCCAGTACCTGGACTTTGGACACTGAAGCTTTCTTT,CASTWTLDTEAFF
-,TRBV5-1,15,TRBJ2-6,few,TGCGCCAGCAGCTTGGAACTCTCTGGGGCCAACGTCCTGACTTTC,CASSLELSGANVLTF
-,TRBV29-1,13,TRBJ1-2,once,TGCAGCGTTGGTTCCTCAAGAAACTATGGCTACACCTTC,CSVGSSRNYGYTF
-,TRBV2,14,TRBJ1-6,-,TGTGCCAGCAGTGTGTCCCAGGGGCGATCACCCCTCCACTTT,CASSVSQGRSPLHF
-,TRBV30,14,TRBJ2-5,-,TGTGCCTGCCACTTGCCGGGCGGACCGCGGACCCAGTACTTC,CACHLPGGPRTQYF
TRBD2,TRBV6-5,14,TRBJ2-7,-,TGTGCCAGCGGACTAGCGGGATCTACTTACGAGCAGTACTTC,CASGLAGSTYEQYF
TRBD1,TRBV29-1,15,TRBJ1-2,few,TGCAGCGTTGAAGTTGGGACAGGGAGGACGGCCGGCTACACCTTC,CSVEVGTGRTAGYTF
-,TRBV27,12,TRBJ2-1,-,TGTGCCAGACCGAGCTCCTACAATGAGCAGTTCTTC,CARPSSYNEQFF
-,TRBV5-1,13,TRBJ1-2,once,TGCGCCAGCAGCTTTGACATTAACTATGGCTACACCTTC,CASSFDINYGYTF
TRBD1,TRBV5-1,15,TRBJ2-7,-,TGCGCCAGCAGCTCCCCCGGGACAGGGAACTACGAGCAGTACTTC,CASSSPGTGNYEQYF
-,TRBV10-3,13,TRBJ1-2,-,TGTGCCATCAGTCCCGGGGAACACTATGGCTACACCTTC,CAISPGEHYGYTF
TRBD2,TRBV19,14,TRBJ2-3,few,TGTGCCAGTAGTATACAGGGAGGGGCAGATACGCAGTATTTT,CASSIQGGADTQYF
TRBD2,TRBV6-1,16,TRBJ2-2,few,TGTGCCAGCAGTGGGAGAGCCGGACTAGTACCCGGGGAGCTGTTTTTT,CASSGRAGLVPGELFF
TRBD2,TRBV13,16,TRBJ2-1,-,TGTGCCAGCAGCGGGGGACTAGCGGGTTTTCACAATGAGCAGTTCTTC,CASSGGLAGFHNEQFF
-,TRBV7-9,18,TRBJ2-3,-,TGTGCCAGCAGCTTAGTGACCGGGACAAGCCTTAGCACAGATACGCAGTATTTT,CASSLVTGTSLSTDTQYF
TRBD2,TRBV4-2,18,TRBJ2-7,few,TGTGCCAGCAGCCAAGTAGGGGCTGATAGCGGGAGGGCCTCGGAGCAGTACTTC,CASSQVGADSGRASEQYF
TRBD1,TRBV6-5,12,TRBJ1-1,-,TGTGCCAGCAGTTGGGACAGCACTGAAGCTTTCTTT,CASSWDSTEAFF
-,TRBV11-2,15,TRBJ2-7,-,TGTGCCAGCAGCTCCTTGGTGAAGGCCGGGCACGAGCAGTACTTC,CASSSLVKAGHEQYF
-,TRBV5-1,14,TRBJ1-5,-,TGCGCCAGCAGCTTTCCAGGGGGCAATCAGCCCCAGCATTTT,CASSFPGGNQPQHF
-,TRBV6-5,12,TRBJ1-2,-,TGTGCCAGCAGTTACTCGAACGGTGGCTACACCTTC,CASSYSNGGYTF
TRBD2,TRBV7-2,14,TRBJ2-1,many,TGTGCCAGCTCGAGGGCTAGCGGAGACAATGAGCAGTTCTTC,CASSRASGDNEQFF
-,TRBV30,12,TRBJ2-7,-,TGTGCCTGGACGGGTAGCTCCTACGAGCAGTACTTC,CAWTGSSYEQYF
-,TRBV6-5,14,TRBJ1-1,-,TGTGCCAGCAGTTACAACAGGCTGAACACTGAAGCTTTCTTT,CASSYNRLNTEAFF
TRBD2,TRBV11-2,14,TRBJ2-5,once,TGTGCCAGCAGCTTGGCTAGCGGGCGGGAGACCCAGTACTTC,CASSLASGRETQYF